This T cell receptor beta chain appears in the sequencing data of a study of cytomegalovirus exposure and HLA in healthy donors. Whole-study context: Per a later analysis, the roughly 640 first-cohort and under 150 validation repertoires shared one platform.

The CDR3 is made up of 14 amino acids. Looked up from germline, CDR1 is SGHRS and CDR2 is YFSETQ. V trimming: 4 bases; J trimming: 1 base; junction bases outside the gene matches: 4. Data came from immunoSEQ multiplex PCR; TCRdb stores just in-frame clones and leaves some out. Among about 330,000 clones listed, around 86% were seen once. Concerning this clone itself: Its matching antigen is unknown.

Study-wide points: A few chains tied to CMV proved CMV antigen-specific in vitro. A list of around 150 TCR beta chains associated with cytomegalovirus was given. Reports described diagnosis of cytomegalovirus status by the classifier as highly specific and sensitive.

Sequencing was carried out using PBMCs. The V gene is TRBV5-1, the J gene TRBJ1-1; 7 bases match TRBD1. This receptor was identified in a woman younger than 35 in good health and CMV-seronegative. DNA for the CDR3: TGCGCCAGCAGCATGGGACAGCCGAACACTGAAGCTTTCTTT. Amino acids: CASSMGQPNTEAFF.